The 4 T cell receptor delta chains in this list originate from one sample, sequenced in a study of Vδ1+ human thymocytes. Study-level points and caveats: Thymic TRG and TRD repertoires appeared highly polyclonal, with Gaussian CDR3 length distributions.

The template was reverse-transcribed extracted RNA. Multiplex PCR used pooled V-gene forward primers and a constant-region reverse primer to amplify CDR3s. TCRdb made new clone calls on the multiplex PCR reads using CATT. Of about 75,000 delta-chain clones listed, around 35% were seen once; the top ten hold over 0.2%. Antigens of these TCRs are unknown. Specimen: Vdelta1+ gamma-delta thymocytes from the thymus. This sample's subset: FACS-sorted CD3+ TCRalphabeta- TCRVdelta1+ TCRVdelta2- thymocytes. Every receptor here comes from a boy under two years old who had congenital heart surgery.

This clone was counted between two and nine times. The chain couples TRDV1 to TRDJ1, with 8 bases aligning to TRDD3. The V gene end was trimmed by 1 base and the J gene end by 0 bases; junction bases not matched to a gene: 10. Germline V gives CDR1 TSWWSYY, CDR2 QGS. The CDR3 is made up of 18 amino acids. CDR3 DNA sequence: TGTGCTCTTGGGGAACCCTACTCTCTGGGGGAGTACACCGATAAACTCATCTTT. Encoded protein: CALGEPYSLGEYTDKLIF.

This clone was observed a few times. The genes are TRDV1 and TRDJ1, with a weak D call TRDD3 (7 bases). Trimming stripped 2 bases from V and 6 bases from J, with 22 bases between. CDR3 length equals 17 residues. In germline, CDR1 is TSWWSYY, CDR2 QGS. CDR3 loop: CALGEEYPTMGGYKLIF. Here the CDR3 DNA reads TGTGCTCTTGGGGAAGAGTATCCTACGATGGGGGGATATAAACTCATCTTT.

This chain uses TRDV1 with TRDJ1, with D possibly TRDD2 on 6 matching bases. The CDR3 covers 19 residues. Looked up from germline, CDR1 is TSWWSYY and CDR2 is QGS. Deletions cut 3 bases from V and 0 bases from J, with 23 bases between. CDR3 DNA sequence: TGTGCTCTTGGGGACTATCCTACGAGGGGAGGTGGGTACACCGATAAACTCATCTTT. Residues: CALGDYPTRGGGYTDKLIF.

V and J are TRDV1 and TRDJ1, with D possibly matching TRDD2 (6 bases). This CDR3 is built from 19 residues. Between the trimmed V and J ends, which lost 4 bases and 6 bases, there was a span of 30 bases. The germline V gene has CDR1 TSWWSYY and CDR2 QGS. This chain's CDR3 is CALGGRIFLLADKDNKLIF. As DNA, the CDR3 is TGTGCTCTTGGGGGAAGGATCTTCCTGTTAGCAGATAAAGACAATAAACTCATCTTT.